A selection of T cell receptor beta chains follows, all from one sample in a study of T-cell reconstitution after alpha-beta-depleted transplantation in children. TCRdb re-called the PCR reads with MiXCR, one entry per CDR3 protein. The sample contains 550,000 to 800,000 distinct CDR3 sequences, around 13% of which appear only once. This sample comprised PBMCs, obtained before TCRalphabeta/CD19-depleted stem cell transplant. Receptors originate from a girl aged 2-10 years with congenital amegakaryocytic thrombocytopenia, due to receive a stem cell transplant. Both conserved end residues are part of each CDR3. D genes are given only for firm matches. For some rows the clone size is stated as once, few or many, or as a class when expanded; others skip it.

TGCGCCAGCAGCTTCCGACAGGGGGCGGATAATTCACCCCTCCACTTT	CASSFRQGADNSPLHF	TRBV5-1	TRBJ1-6	many	TRBD1
TGCGCCAGCAGCTTGATCCAGGGGGCGACCACTGAAGCTTTCTTT	CASSLIQGATTEAFF	TRBV5-1	TRBJ1-1	-	TRBD1
TGTGCCAGTAGTGAGCGGGAGCCCAATGAGCAGTTCTTC	CASSEREPNEQFF	TRBV7-9	TRBJ2-1	many	TRBD2
TGCAGCGTTTCGGGGGACAGGGGAACCTACGAGCAGTACTTC	CSVSGDRGTYEQYF	TRBV29-1	TRBJ2-7	-	TRBD1
TGCGCCAGCAGCTTCGGGACAAGGGTCCCTGAAGAGCAGTACTTC	CASSFGTRVPEEQYF	TRBV5-1	TRBJ2-7	many	-
TGCGCCAGCAGCCCCCGCGGGTTGACAGATCAAGAGACCCAGTACTTC	CASSPRGLTDQETQYF	TRBV5-1	TRBJ2-5	few	-
TGTGCCAGCAGCCCAATAAGCGGGAGGCGCTACAATGAGCAGTTCTTC	CASSPISGRRYNEQFF	TRBV11-2	TRBJ2-1	few	TRBD2
TGCGCCAGCAGCCAAGGCCTTAGCGGATACAATGAGCAGTTCTTC	CASSQGLSGYNEQFF	TRBV4-1	TRBJ2-1	few	-
TGTGCCAGCAGCTTAGTCGCCAGCGGCATAACCTACGAGCAGTACTTC	CASSLVASGITYEQYF	TRBV7-2	TRBJ2-7	many	-
TGTGCCAGCAGCCCAACCACCGGGACGAGATACAATGAGCAGTTCTTC	CASSPTTGTRYNEQFF	TRBV7-9	TRBJ2-1	many	-
TGTGCCAGCAGTTTAGTTAGTCCCGTCTACGAGCAGTACTTC	CASSLVSPVYEQYF	TRBV12-3/TRBV12-4	TRBJ2-7	many	-
TGTGCCAGCAGCAAAGAGCGGGGATATAGCAATCAGCCCCAGCATTTT	CASSKERGYSNQPQHF	TRBV21-1	TRBJ1-5	many	-
TGCAGTGCTAGTGGCGCGAGCACAGATACGCAGTATTTT	CSASGASTDTQYF	TRBV20-1	TRBJ2-3	many	-
TGCGCCAGCAGCTTGTTGGCTAGCGGGTCCTACGAGCAGTACTTC	CASSLLASGSYEQYF	TRBV28	TRBJ2-7	many	TRBD2
TGTGCCAGCAGCTTAGACCCCAGGACAGATACGCAGTATTTT	CASSLDPRTDTQYF	TRBV11-2	TRBJ2-3	few	-
TGTGCCAGCAGCCCGGAGGCTGCCCCGGATACGCAGTATTTT	CASSPEAAPDTQYF	TRBV5-6	TRBJ2-3	many	-